This passage covers 2 T cell receptor beta chains from one sample sequenced in a study of cytomegalovirus exposure and HLA in healthy donors. This PCR relied on a set of 60 Vbeta primers and 13 Jbeta primers. The table came from immunoSEQ multiplex PCR; TCRdb's copy has only in-frame clones and leaves some out. The data contain more than 95,000 clones, roughly 79% of them singletons. Sequencing input: PBMCs. These receptors all come from a woman aged 25 to 39 in good health and CMV-seronegative.

The chain recombines TRBV6-5 with TRBJ2-3; possible D gene TRBD1, 5 bases. Germline V gene lookup returns CDR1 MNHEY and CDR2 SVGAGI. The CDR3 spans 13 residues. Between the trimmed V and J ends, which lost 6 bases and 11 bases, there was a span of 18 bases. In DNA, the CDR3 is TGTGCCAGCAGGGTGCAGGGATTCGCACAGCAGTATTTT. It encodes CASRVQGFAQQYF.

V usage is TRBV18 and J usage is TRBJ2-7; TRBD2 might be the D (5 bases). The CDR3 contains 14 residues. V was trimmed by 2 bases and J by 7 bases, leaving 15 bases between them. Germline CDR1 reads KGHSH; CDR2 reads LQKENI. DNA for the CDR3: TGTGCCAGCTCACCAGAGGGCCTTTCGGGTGAGCAGTACTTC. It yields the protein CASSPEGLSGEQYF.